This T cell receptor (beta chain) was documented in a study of control samples from healthy donors and cancer patients. Germline-derived CDR1 and CDR2 are SGDLS and YYNGEE. The CDR3 spans 16 residues. V was trimmed by 0 bases and J by 6 bases, leaving 17 bases between them. Produced via immunoSEQ multiplex PCR; TCRdb's table is partial and in-frame only. The sample has 400,000 to 450,000 clones; approximately 92% are singletons. This sequence originates from a man in his forties with head and neck cancer. The chain combines TRBV9 with TRBJ2-3, with D maybe TRBD2 (6 bases). The sequenced sample consisted of PBMCs. Here the CDR3 reads CASSVGVGGTPDTQYF. CDR3 bases: TGTGCCAGCAGCGTAGGGGTGGGGGGTACACCTGATACGCAGTATTTT.